The 9 T cell receptor beta chains reported below all come from one sample, sequenced in a study of long-term antiretroviral therapy in people with HIV. This was the immunoSEQ v3.0 assay at survey level. Libraries were prepared by immunoSEQ multiplex PCR; TCRdb keeps only in-frame clonotypes and omits some of them. The sample contains 11,000 to 15,000 clones, roughly 84% of which appear only once. The sample was unsorted PBMCs, taken 0.4 years after starting antiretroviral therapy. The source is a young man with HIV.

The rearrangement links TRBV11-2 to TRBJ2-7; D is perhaps TRBD1 (5 bases). Trimming left V 1 base short and J 2 bases short, with 15 bases between. Looked up from germline, CDR1 is SGHAT and CDR2 is FQNNGV. This CDR3 spans 16 amino acids. CDR3 in DNA: TGTGCCAGCAGCTTAGGTGAGGACACCTCAGCCTACGAGCAGTACTTC. Amino acids: CASSLGEDTSAYEQYF.

The chain has TRBV19 and TRBJ1-5; 7 positions match TRBD1. This CDR3 contains 14 residues. The germline gives CDR1 LNHDA, CDR2 SQIVND (reference sequence). The ends lost 6 bases at V and 3 bases at J; junction bases unmatched: 5. The CDR3 bases are TGTGCCAGTAGCCCGACAGGGAACAATCAGCCCCAGCATTTT. Translated, it gives CASSPTGNNQPQHF.

This clone was seen a single time. The CDR3: CASSREGQGNEKLFF. In nucleotides, the CDR3 is TGTGCCAGCAGCCGAGAGGGACAGGGGAATGAAAAACTGTTTTTT. The J gene is TRBJ1-4, the V gene TRBV5-5; 10 nucleotides align to TRBD1. V was clipped by 4 bases and J by 5 bases; unmatched bases: 5. Germline-derived CDR1 and CDR2 are SGHKS and YYEKEE (reference sequence). The CDR3 length is 15 residues. Full variable domain (rest looked up from reference TRBV5-5 and TRBJ1-4): DAGVTQSPTHLIKTRGQQVTLRCSPISGHKSVSWYQQVLGQGPQFIFQYYEKEERGRGNFPDRFSARQFPNYSSELNVNALLLGDSALYLCASSREGQGNEKLFFGSGTQLSVL.

The CDR3 loop is CASSYRGVDQPQHF. The CDR3 nucleotides read TGTGCCAGCAGTTACAGGGGAGTTGATCAGCCCCAGCATTTT. The V and J genes are TRBV6-6 and TRBJ1-5; tentatively, D is TRBD1 (5 bases). The CDR3 has 14 residues. From germline, CDR1 is MNHNY and CDR2 SVGAGI (reference sequence). Trimming cost V 2 bases and J 5 bases, with 10 bases left between them.

This chain links TRBV28 with TRBJ2-7, with D possibly being TRBD1 (5 bases). Trimming stripped 6 bases from V and 0 bases from J, with 12 bases between. The CDR3 sequence is 14 residues long. CDR1 and CDR2 (germline): MDHEN, SYDVKM. CDR3 in amino acids: CASRATGSSYEQYF. In DNA, the CDR3 is TGTGCCAGCAGAGCAACAGGAAGCTCCTACGAGCAGTACTTC.

This chain uses TRBV10-2 with TRBJ1-2; weak D call: TRBD1 (6 bases). Trimming cost V 5 bases and J 3 bases, with 16 bases left between them. Germline V lookup: CDR1 WSHSY, CDR2 SAAADI. The CDR3 length is 15 residues. Here the CDR3 DNA reads TGCGCCAGCAGTCGCTACAGGGCGTCCGACTATGGCTACACCTTC. Its translation: CASSRYRASDYGYTF.

The V and J genes are TRBV7-9 and TRBJ1-5; D remains ambiguous. Trimming took 1 base from V and 0 from J, leaving 7 bases between them. CDR3 length: 15 residues. The germline V gene encodes CDR1 SEHNR and CDR2 FQNEAQ (reference sequence). The CDR3 is CASSLVGVSNQPQHF. DNA of the CDR3: TGTGCCAGCAGCTTAGTTGGGGTTAGCAATCAGCCCCAGCATTTT.

The J gene is TRBJ2-2, the V gene TRBV10-3; tentatively, D is TRBD2 (6 bases). V was shortened by 3 bases and J by 6 bases, with 14 bases between the two germline ends. Germline V gene sequence: CDR1 ENHRY, CDR2 SYGVKD. The CDR3 loop spans 15 amino acids. CDR3 residues: CAISDGRESAGELFF. The CDR3 DNA follows: TGTGCCATCAGTGACGGGCGGGAAAGTGCCGGGGAGCTGTTTTTT.

The chain couples TRBV19 to TRBJ2-7, with D tentatively TRBD2 (6 bases). The V gene lost 4 bases and the J gene lost 1 base, with 17 bases spanning the gap. Germline V lookup: CDR1 LNHDA, CDR2 SQIVND (reference sequence). This CDR3 has 16 residues. The CDR3 coding sequence is TGTGCCAGTAGTACCGCACCGGCCCGGGGGTCCTACGAGCAGTACTTC. Amino acids: CASSTAPARGSYEQYF.